The clone carrying this T cell receptor beta chain showed up just once. Germline V gene data show CDR1 as SGHTA and CDR2 as FQGNSA. V was pared by 0 bases and J by 3 bases, with 1 base of the junction left unmatched. This CDR3 contains 16 residues. This entry is derived from a study of blood T cell repertoires in COVID-19. Clones were sequenced by immunoSEQ multiplex PCR, and TCRdb holds only the in-frame ones, with some missing. In the table there are about 150,000 clones, about 90% of which are singletons. This TCR was recovered from a woman aged 60-75 years with active or convalescent COVID-19. The chain couples TRBV7-2 to TRBJ2-5; TRBD2 matches 13 bases. The sequenced material came from peripheral blood. This chain's CDR3 is CASSLAGTSGEETQYF. For the CDR3, the DNA is TGTGCCAGCAGCTTAGCCGGGACTAGCGGGGAAGAGACCCAGTACTTC. Full variable domain (rest looked up from reference TRBV7-2 and TRBJ2-5): GAGVSQSPSNKVTEKGKDVELRCDPISGHTALYWYRQSLGQGLEFLIYFQGNSAPDKSGLPSDRFSAERTGGSVSTLTIQRTQQEDSAVYLCASSLAGTSGEETQYFGPGTRLLVL.